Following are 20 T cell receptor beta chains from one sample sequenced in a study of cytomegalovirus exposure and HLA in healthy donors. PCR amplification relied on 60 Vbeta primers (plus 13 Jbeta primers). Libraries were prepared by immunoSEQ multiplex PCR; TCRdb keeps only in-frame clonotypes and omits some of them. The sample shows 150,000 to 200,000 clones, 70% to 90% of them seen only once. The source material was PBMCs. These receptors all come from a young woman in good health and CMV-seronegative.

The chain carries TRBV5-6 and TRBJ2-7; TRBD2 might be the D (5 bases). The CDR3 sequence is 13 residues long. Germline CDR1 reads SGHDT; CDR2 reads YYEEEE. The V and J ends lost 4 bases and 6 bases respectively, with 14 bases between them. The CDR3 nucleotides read TGTGCCAGCAGCCCGAATCCCCGGGGCGAGCAGTACTTC. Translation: CASSPNPRGEQYF. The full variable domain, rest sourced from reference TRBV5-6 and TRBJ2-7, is DAGVTQSPTHLIKTRGQQVTLRCSPKSGHDTVSWYQQALGQGPQFIFQYYEEEERQRGNFPDRFSGHQFPNYSSELNVNALLLGDSALYLCASSPNPRGEQYFGPGTRLTVT.

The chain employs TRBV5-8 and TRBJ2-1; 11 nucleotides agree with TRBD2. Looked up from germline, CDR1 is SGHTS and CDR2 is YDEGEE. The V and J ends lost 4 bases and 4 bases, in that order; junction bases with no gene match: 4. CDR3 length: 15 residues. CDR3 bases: TGTGCCAGCAGCCCACTAGCGGGAGTATACAATGAGCAGTTCTTC. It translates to CASSPLAGVYNEQFF.

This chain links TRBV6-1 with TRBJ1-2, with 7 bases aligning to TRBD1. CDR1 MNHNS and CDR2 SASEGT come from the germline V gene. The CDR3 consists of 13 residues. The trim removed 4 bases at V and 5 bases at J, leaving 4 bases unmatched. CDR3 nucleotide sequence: TGTGCCAGCAGTGGATGGGACAGATATGGCTACACCTTC. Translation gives CASSGWDRYGYTF.

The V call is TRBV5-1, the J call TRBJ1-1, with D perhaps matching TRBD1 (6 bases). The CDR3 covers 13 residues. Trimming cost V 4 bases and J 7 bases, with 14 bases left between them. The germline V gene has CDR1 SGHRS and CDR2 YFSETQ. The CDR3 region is CASSKDPGDEAFF. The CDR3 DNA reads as TGCGCCAGCAGCAAGGATCCAGGGGATGAAGCTTTCTTT. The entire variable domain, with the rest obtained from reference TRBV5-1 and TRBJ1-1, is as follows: KAGVTQTPRYLIKTRGQQVTLSCSPISGHRSVSWYQQTPGQGLQFLFEYFSETQRNKGNFPGRFSGRQFSNSRSEMNVSTLELGDSALYLCASSKDPGDEAFFGQGTRLTVV.

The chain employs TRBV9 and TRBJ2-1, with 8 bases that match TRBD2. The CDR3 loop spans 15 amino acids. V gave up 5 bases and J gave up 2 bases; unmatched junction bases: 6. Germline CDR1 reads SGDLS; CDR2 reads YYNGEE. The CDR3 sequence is CASRSSGTAYNEQFF. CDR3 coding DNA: TGTGCCAGCAGGAGTAGCGGGACCGCCTACAATGAGCAGTTCTTC. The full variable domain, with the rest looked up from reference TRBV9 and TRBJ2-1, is DSGVTQTPKHLITATGQRVTLRCSPRSGDLSVYWYQQSLDQGLQFLIQYYNGEERAKGNILERFSAQQFPDLHSELNLSSLELGDSALYFCASRSSGTAYNEQFFGPGTRLTVL.

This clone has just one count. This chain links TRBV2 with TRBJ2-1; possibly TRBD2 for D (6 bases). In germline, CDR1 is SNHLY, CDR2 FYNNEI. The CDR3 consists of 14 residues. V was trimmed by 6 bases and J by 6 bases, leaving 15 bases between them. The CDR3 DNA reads TGTGCCAGCAGCTGGGGGACTCCCGGCAATGAGCAGTTCTTC. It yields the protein CASSWGTPGNEQFF.

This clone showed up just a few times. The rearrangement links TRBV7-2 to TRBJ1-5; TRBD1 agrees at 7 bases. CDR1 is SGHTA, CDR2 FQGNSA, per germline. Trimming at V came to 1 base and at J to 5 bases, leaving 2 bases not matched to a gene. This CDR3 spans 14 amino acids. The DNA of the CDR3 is TGTGCCAGCAGCTTAGGACAGGGCTATCAGCCCCAGCATTTT. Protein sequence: CASSLGQGYQPQHF.

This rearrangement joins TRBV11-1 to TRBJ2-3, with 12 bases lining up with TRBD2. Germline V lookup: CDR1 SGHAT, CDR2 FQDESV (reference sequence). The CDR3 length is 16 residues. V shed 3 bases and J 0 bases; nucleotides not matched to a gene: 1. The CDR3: CASSFGLAGSTDTQYF. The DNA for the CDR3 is TGTGCCAGCAGCTTCGGACTAGCGGGAAGCACAGATACGCAGTATTTT.

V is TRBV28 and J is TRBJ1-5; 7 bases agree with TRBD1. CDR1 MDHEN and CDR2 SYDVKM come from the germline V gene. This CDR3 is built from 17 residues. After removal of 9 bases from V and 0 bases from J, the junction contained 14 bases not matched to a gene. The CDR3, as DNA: TGTGCCAGTGTCCGCCCGGGACAGAGTTATAGCAATCAGCCCCAGCATTTT. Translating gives CASVRPGQSYSNQPQHF. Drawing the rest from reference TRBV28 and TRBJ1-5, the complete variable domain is DVKVTQSSRYLVKRTGEKVFLECVQDMDHENMFWYRQDPGLGLRLIYFSYDVKMKEKGDIPEGYSVSREKKERFSLILESASTNQTSMYLCASVRPGQSYSNQPQHFGDGTRLSIL.

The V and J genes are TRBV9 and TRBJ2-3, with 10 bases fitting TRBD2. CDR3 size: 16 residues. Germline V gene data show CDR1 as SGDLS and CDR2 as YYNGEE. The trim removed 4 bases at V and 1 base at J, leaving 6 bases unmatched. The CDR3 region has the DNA TGTGCCAGCAGCTTCAGGACTAGCGGAGGCACAGATACGCAGTATTTT. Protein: CASSFRTSGGTDTQYF.

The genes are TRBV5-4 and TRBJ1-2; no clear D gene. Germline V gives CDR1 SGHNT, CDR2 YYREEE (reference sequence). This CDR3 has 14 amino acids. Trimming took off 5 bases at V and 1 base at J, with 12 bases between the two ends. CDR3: CASRSFANNYGYTF. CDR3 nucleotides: TGTGCCAGCAGGAGCTTTGCTAATAACTATGGCTACACCTTC.

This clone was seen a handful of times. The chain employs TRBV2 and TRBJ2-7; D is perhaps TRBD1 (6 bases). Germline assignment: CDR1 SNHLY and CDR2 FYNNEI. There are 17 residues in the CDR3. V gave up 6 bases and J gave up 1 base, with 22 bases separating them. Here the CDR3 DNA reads TGTGCCAGCAGCGGACCCCGAGGGGGAGAGGAGTCCTACGAGCAGTACTTC. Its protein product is CASSGPRGGEESYEQYF.

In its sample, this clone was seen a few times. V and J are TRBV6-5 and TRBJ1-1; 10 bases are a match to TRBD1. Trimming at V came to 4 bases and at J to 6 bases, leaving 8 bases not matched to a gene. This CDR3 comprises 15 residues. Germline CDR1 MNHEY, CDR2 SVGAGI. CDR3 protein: CASSSLTGGAAEAFF. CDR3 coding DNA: TGTGCCAGCAGTTCGCTGACAGGGGGCGCGGCTGAAGCTTTCTTT.

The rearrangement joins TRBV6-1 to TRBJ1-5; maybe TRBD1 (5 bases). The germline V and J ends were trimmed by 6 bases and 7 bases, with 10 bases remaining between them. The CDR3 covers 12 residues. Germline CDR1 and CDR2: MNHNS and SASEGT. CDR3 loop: CASRGVGQPQHF. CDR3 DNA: TGTGCCAGCAGAGGGGTTGGGCAGCCCCAGCATTTT.

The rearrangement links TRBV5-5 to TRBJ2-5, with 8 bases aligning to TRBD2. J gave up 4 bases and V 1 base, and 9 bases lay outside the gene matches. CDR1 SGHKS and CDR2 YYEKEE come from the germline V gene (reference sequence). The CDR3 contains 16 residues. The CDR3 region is CASSLRQRERGETQYF. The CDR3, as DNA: TGTGCCAGCAGCTTGAGGCAGCGGGAGAGGGGAGAGACCCAGTACTTC.

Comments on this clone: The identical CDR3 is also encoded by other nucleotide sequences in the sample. CDR3 amino acids: CASSTEPGFAYRYTF. The CDR3 DNA sequence: TGCGCCAGCAGCACGGAACCAGGTTTCGCATATCGCTACACCTTC. The genes are TRBV5-1 and TRBJ1-2; no firm D call. The V end lost 4 bases, the J end lost 9 bases, and 22 bases lay between the germline ends. The CDR3 is 15 amino acids. The germline V gene encodes CDR1 SGHRS and CDR2 YFSETQ.

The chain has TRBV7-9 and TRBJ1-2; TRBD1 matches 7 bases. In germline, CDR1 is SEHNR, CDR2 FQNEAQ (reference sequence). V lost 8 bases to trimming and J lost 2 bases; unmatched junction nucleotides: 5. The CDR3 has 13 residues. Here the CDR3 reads CASGRDSNYGYTF. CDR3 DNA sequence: TGTGCCAGCGGTCGGGACAGCAACTATGGCTACACCTTC.

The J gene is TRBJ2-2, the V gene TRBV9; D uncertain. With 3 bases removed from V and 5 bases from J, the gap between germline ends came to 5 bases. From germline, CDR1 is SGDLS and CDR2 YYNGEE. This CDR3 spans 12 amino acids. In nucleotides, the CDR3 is TGTGCCAGCAGCGCCGGGACCGGGGAGCTGTTTTTT. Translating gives CASSAGTGELFF.

The CDR3 spells CASRPTSYTLSNTGELFF. CDR3 coding DNA: TGTGCCAGCAGGCCAACTAGCTATACCCTCTCGAACACCGGGGAGCTGTTTTTT. This sequence joins TRBV5-8 and TRBJ2-2; TRBD2 is a possible D gene (6 bases). The CDR3 is 18 residues long. Germline V CDR1 and CDR2: SGHTS, YDEGEE. V lost 5 bases and J lost 0, with 20 bases in between.

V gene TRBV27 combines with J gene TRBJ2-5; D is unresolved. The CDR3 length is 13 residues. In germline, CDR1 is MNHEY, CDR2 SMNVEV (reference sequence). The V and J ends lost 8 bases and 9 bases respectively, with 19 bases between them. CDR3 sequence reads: CASVGFPSRAQYF. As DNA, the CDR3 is TGTGCCAGCGTTGGGTTCCCTTCTCGGGCCCAGTACTTC.